The TCR beta chain described here comes from a study of Graves' ophthalmopathy and Graves' hyperthyroidism. Study-wide results and caveats: From stable hyperthyroidism, ophthalmopathy was separated by a 13-signature model with 85% to 90% sensitivity and approximately 81% specificity. In blood appeared most of the expanded thyroid clonotypes whose frequency exceeded 0.001. Ophthalmopathy progression predictions by the model showed approximately 75% specificity and 60% to 71% sensitivity.

As for this clonotype: Its antigen is not known.

The CDR3 spans 15 residues. Germline V gene sequence: CDR1 MNHEY, CDR2 SVGAGI. Trimming cost V 3 bases and J 9 bases, with 20 bases left between them. What supplied the PBMCs was about 9.8 ml of fresh peripheral blood. Beta-chain TCR CDR3 regions were amplified from RNA transcripts. The authors performed first-round RT-PCR with HTBI primers and then a second-round multiplex PCR. In TCRdb, the multiplex PCR reads were re-called with MiXCR into one record per CDR3 protein. The data hold about 210,000 distinct CDR3 sequences, with around 30% observed a single time. V usage is TRBV6-5 and J usage is TRBJ2-5; possibly TRBD2 for D (5 bases). This clonotype was obtained from a middle-aged man with Graves' ophthalmopathy. The source material was peripheral blood. CDR3 nucleotide sequence: TGTGCCAGCAGTTATTCTTGGGCTCCGTACGGGGCCCAGTACTTC. It codes for CASSYSWAPYGAQYF.